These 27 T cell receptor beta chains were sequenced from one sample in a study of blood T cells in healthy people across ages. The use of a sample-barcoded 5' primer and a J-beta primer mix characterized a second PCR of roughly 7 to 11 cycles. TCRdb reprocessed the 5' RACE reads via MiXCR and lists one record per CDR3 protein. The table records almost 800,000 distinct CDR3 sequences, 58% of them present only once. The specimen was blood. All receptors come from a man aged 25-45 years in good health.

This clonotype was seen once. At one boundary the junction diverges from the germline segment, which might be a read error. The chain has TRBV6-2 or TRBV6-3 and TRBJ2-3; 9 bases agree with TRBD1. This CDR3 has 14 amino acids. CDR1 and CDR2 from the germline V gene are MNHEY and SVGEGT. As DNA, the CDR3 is TGTACCAGCAGTTCCGGGACAGGGTCAGATACGCAGTATTTT. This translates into CTSSSGTGSDTQYF.

The CDR3 loop reads CSARRPENEQFF. The DNA of the CDR3 is TGCAGTGCTAGACGACCAGAGAATGAGCAGTTCTTC. The V gene is TRBV20-1, the J gene TRBJ2-1, with D unclear. Between the trimmed V and J ends, which lost 2 bases and 7 bases, there was a span of 9 bases. The CDR3 contains 12 residues. CDR1 is DFQATT and CDR2 is SNEGSKA in the germline V gene (reference sequence).

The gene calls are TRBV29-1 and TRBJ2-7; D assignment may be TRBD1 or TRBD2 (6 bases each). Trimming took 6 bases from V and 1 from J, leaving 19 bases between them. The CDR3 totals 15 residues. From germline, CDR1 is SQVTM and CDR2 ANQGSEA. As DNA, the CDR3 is TGCAGCGTACGGCCCCTCACGGGGGCTTCCTACGAGCAGTACTTC. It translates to CSVRPLTGASYEQYF.

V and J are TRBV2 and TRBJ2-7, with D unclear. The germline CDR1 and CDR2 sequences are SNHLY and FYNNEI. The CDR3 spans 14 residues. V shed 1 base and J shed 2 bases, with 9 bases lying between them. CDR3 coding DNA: TGTGCCAGCAGTGAAGATATTCACCCCTACGAGCAGTACTTC. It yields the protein CASSEDIHPYEQYF.

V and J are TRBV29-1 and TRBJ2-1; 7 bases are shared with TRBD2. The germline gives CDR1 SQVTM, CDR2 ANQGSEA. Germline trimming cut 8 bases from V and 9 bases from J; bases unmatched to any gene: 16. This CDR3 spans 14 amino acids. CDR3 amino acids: CSMCPSGIAIEQFF. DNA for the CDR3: TGCAGCATGTGTCCTAGCGGCATAGCTATTGAGCAGTTCTTC.

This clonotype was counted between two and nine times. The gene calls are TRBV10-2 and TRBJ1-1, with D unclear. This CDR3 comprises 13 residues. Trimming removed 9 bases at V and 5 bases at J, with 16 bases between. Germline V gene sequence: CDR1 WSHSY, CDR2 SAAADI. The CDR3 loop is CASRWNEETEAFF. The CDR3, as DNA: TGCGCCAGTAGGTGGAATGAGGAGACTGAAGCTTTCTTT.

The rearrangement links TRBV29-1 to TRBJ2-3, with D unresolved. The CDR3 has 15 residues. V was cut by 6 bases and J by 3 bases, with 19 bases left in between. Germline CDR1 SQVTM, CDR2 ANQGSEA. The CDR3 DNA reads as TGCAGCGTACGACCTGGTGGGTTATTTACAGATACGCAGTATTTT. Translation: CSVRPGGLFTDTQYF.

The chain's CDR3 is CASSYGQGPSEQFF. CDR3 DNA sequence: TGTGCCAGCAGTTACGGACAGGGGCCCTCTGAGCAGTTCTTC. The chain is built from TRBV12-3 or TRBV12-4 and TRBJ2-1; TRBD1 matches 9 bases. V lost 4 bases and J lost 9; bases outside the gene matches: 7. This CDR3 has 14 amino acids.

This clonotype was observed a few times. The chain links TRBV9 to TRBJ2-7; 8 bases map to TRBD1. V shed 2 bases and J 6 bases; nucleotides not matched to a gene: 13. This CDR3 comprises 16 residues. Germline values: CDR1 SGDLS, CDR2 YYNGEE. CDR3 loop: CASSVESTGGTSEQYF. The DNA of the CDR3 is TGTGCCAGCAGCGTCGAAAGTACAGGGGGAACGAGCGAGCAGTACTTC.

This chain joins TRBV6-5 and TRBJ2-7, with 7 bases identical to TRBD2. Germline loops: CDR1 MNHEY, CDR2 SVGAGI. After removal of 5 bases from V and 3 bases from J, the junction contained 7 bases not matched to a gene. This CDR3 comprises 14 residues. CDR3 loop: CASSPQAGIYEQYF. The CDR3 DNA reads TGTGCCAGCAGTCCACAAGCGGGGATCTACGAGCAGTACTTC.

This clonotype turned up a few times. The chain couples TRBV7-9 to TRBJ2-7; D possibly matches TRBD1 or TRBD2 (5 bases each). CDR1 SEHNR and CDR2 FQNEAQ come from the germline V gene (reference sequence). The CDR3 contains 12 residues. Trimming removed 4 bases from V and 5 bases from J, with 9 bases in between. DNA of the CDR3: TGTGCCAGCAGCTCCGGGGCCAACGAGCAGTACTTC. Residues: CASSSGANEQYF. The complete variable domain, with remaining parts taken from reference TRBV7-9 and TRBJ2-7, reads DTGVSQNPRHKITKRGQNVTFRCDPISEHNRLYWYRQTLGQGPEFLTYFQNEAQLEKSRLLSDRFSAERPKGSFSTLEIQRTEQGDSAMYLCASSSGANEQYFGPGTRLTVT.

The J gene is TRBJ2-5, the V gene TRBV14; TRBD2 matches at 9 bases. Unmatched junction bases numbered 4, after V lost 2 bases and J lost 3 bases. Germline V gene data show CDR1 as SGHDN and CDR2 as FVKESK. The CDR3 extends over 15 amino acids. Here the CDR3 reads CASSQMRGGEETQYF. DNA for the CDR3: TGTGCCAGCAGCCAAATGCGGGGGGGCGAAGAGACCCAGTACTTC.

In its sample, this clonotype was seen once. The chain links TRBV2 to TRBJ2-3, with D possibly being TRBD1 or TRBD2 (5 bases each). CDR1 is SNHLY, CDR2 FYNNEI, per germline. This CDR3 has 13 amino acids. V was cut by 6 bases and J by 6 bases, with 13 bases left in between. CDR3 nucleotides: TGTGCCAGCAGGAGGGACGAGGTGGATACGCAGTATTTT. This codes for CASRRDEVDTQYF.

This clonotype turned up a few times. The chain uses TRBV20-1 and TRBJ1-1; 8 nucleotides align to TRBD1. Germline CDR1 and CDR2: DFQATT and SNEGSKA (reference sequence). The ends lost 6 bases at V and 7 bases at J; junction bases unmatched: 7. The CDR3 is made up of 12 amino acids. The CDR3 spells CSAKGQVVEAFF. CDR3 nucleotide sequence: TGCAGTGCGAAGGGACAGGTAGTTGAAGCTTTCTTT.

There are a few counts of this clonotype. CDR3 sequence: CAAGSGPSSYNEQFF. The CDR3 nucleotides read TGTGCCGCCGGGTCGGGGCCCAGCTCCTACAATGAGCAGTTCTTC. This chain uses TRBV7-9 with TRBJ2-1; either TRBD1 or TRBD2 may supply D (5 bases each). V was trimmed by 11 bases and J by 0 bases, leaving 17 bases between them. The germline V gene has CDR1 SEHNR and CDR2 FQNEAQ (reference sequence). The CDR3 is 15 residues long.

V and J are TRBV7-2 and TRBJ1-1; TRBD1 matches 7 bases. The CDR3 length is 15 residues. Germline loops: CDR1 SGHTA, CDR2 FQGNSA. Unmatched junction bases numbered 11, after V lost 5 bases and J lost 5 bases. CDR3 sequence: CASSPRRTGGTEAFF. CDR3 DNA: TGTGCCAGCAGCCCACGAAGGACAGGTGGGACTGAAGCTTTCTTT.

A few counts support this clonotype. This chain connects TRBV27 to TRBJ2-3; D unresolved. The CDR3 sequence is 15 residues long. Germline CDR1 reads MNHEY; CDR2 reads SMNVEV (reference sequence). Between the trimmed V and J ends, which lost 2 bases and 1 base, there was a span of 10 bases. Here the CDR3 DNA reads TGTGCCAGCAGTTTAGGGGTCTCTGGCACAGATACGCAGTATTTT. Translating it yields CASSLGVSGTDTQYF.

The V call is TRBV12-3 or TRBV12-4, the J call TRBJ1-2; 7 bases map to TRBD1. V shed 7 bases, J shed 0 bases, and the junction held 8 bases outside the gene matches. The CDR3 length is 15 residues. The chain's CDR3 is CASTITGDPNYGYTF. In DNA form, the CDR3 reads TGTGCCAGCACGATTACAGGGGACCCTAACTATGGCTACACCTTC.

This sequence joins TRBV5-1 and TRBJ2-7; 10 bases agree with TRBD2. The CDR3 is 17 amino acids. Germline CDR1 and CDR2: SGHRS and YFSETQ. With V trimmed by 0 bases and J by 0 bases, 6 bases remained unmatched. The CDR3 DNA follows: TGCGCCAGCAGCTTGGTACTAGCGGGATCCAGCTCCTACGAGCAGTACTTC. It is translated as CASSLVLAGSSSYEQYF.

The CDR3 DNA is TGTGCCAGCAGTGAACAAAACACTGAAGCTTTCTTT. Translating it yields CASSEQNTEAFF. The gene calls are TRBV25-1 and TRBJ1-1; D ambiguous. CDR1 and CDR2 (germline): MGHDK, SYGVNS. The CDR3 is 12 amino acids. The germline V and J ends were trimmed by 2 bases and 2 bases, with 3 bases remaining between them. The full variable domain, its missing parts supplied by reference TRBV25-1 and TRBJ1-1, is EADIYQTPRYLVIGTGKKITLECSQTMGHDKMYWYQQDPGMELHLIHYSYGVNSTEKGDLSSESTVSRIRTEHFPLTLESARPSHTSQYLCASSEQNTEAFFGQGTRLTVV.

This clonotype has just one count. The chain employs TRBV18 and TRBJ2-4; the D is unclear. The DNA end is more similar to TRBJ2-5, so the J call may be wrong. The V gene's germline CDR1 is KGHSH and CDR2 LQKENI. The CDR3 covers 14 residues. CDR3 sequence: CASSPMGGPETQYF. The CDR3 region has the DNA TGTGCCAGCTCACCGATGGGTGGGCCGGAGACCCAGTACTTC.

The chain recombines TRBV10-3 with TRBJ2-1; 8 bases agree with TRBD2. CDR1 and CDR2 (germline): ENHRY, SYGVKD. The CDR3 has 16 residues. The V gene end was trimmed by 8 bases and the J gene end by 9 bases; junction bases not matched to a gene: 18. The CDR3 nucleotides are TGTGCCATCGTGGCGGGTACGGGAGGGACACACAGTGAGCAGTTCTTC. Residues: CAIVAGTGGTHSEQFF.

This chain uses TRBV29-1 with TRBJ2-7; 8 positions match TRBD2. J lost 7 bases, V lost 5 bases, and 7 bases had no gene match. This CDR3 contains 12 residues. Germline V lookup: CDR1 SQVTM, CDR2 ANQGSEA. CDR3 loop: CSVRRGADEQYF. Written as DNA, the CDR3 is TGCAGCGTTCGGCGGGGGGCCGATGAGCAGTACTTC.

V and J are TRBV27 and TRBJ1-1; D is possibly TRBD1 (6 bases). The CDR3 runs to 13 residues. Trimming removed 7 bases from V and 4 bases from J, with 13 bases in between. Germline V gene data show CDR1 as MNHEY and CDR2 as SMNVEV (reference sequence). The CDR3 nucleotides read TGTGCCAGCATGACAATAGGGGGCACTGAAGCTTTCTTT. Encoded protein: CASMTIGGTEAFF.

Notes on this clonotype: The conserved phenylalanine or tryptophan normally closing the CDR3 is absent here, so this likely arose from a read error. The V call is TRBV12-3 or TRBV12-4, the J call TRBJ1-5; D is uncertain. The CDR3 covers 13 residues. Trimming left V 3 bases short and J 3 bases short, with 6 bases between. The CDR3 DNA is TGTGCCAGCAGTTTTAGAATCAATCAGCCCCAGCATGTT. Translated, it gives CASSFRINQPQHV.

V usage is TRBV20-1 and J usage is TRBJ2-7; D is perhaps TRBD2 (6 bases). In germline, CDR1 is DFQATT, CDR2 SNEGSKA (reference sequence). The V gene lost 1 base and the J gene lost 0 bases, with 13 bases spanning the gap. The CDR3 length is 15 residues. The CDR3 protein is CSARGMRDASYEQYF. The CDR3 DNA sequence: TGCAGTGCTAGAGGGATGCGGGACGCCTCCTACGAGCAGTACTTC.

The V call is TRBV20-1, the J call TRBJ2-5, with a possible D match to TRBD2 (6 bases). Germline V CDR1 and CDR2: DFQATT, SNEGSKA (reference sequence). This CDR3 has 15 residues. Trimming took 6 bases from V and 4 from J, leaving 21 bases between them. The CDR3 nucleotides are TGCAGTGCCACGCCAGCTGGGCGGGACGGAGAGACCCAGTACTTC. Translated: CSATPAGRDGETQYF.